The clone carrying this TCR beta chain occurred a few times. Its antigen is still unknown. The data belong to a study of regulatory T cells in long-lasting Graves disease. Study-wide context: For under 3 months, newly diagnosed Graves' patients had been taking antithyroid drugs. Study-wide findings and caveats: In persistent patients, shared public clonotypes (under 3,000) outnumbered those in new patients (about 1,000).

Germline CDR1 SGHTA, CDR2 FQGTGA. The CDR3 totals 13 residues. The V gene lost 6 bases and the J gene lost 7 bases, with 10 bases spanning the gap. Time point noted: newly diagnosed GD, antithyroid drugs for less than 3 months. From RNA extracted from PBMCs, the TCR library was made. Building of the TCR beta libraries involved iRepertoire HTBI primers and Arm-PCR of CDR3 regions. TCRdb re-called the multiplex PCR reads with MiXCR, one entry per CDR3 protein. The sample yields hundreds of thousands of distinct CDR3 sequences, roughly 17% seen once. This same sample was also part of a study on T cells in Graves' hyperthyroidism and ophthalmopathy. That paper states: Patients having uncontrolled infection, another autoimmune disease, pregnancy or lactation were not included.

This TCR was sampled from a man aged 35 to 55 with Graves disease. Material: peripheral blood mononuclear cells (PBMCs), obtained at new diagnosis, from a patient treated with antithyroid drugs. This rearrangement joins TRBV7-3 to TRBJ1-6; D is unclear. The chain's CDR3 is CASSATRNSPLHF. The DNA for the CDR3 is TGTGCCAGCAGTGCCACAAGGAATTCACCCCTCCACTTT. The full variable domain, rest sourced from reference TRBV7-3 and TRBJ1-6, is GAGVSQTPSNKVTEKGKYVELRCDPISGHTALYWYRQSLGQGPEFLIYFQGTGAADDSGLPNDRFFAVRPEGSVSTLKIQRTERGDSAVYLCASSATRNSPLHFGNGTRLTVT.